This T cell receptor beta chain was observed in a study of human T cells and chemical hapten exposure. The overall study: TCR yields per sample varied, mainly owing to small pooled library volume differences.

TCRdb used MiXCR to reprocess the RACE reads, holding one entry per CDR3 protein. The sample contains tens of thousands of distinct CDR3 sequences, approximately 3.4% of which appear only once. Time point indicated: patch test 2, 6 weeks after DPC sensitization. Treatment here: therapeutic diphenylcyclopropenone sensitization with weekly scalp DPC. Blood draws preceded each patch test application. Notes on this clonotype: The antigen is undetermined. The junction shows a germline mismatch at one end, possibly a read error.

Per germline, CDR1 KGHSH and CDR2 LQKENI. The CDR3 has 11 residues. Study-level findings and limits: High-frequency TCRs, those above 1 in 1000, stayed the same after DPC sensitization.

The TCR originated in a man in his forties or fifties with alopecia areata. Some clones in this sample may be carry-over from other donors' samples. The sample was whole blood, taken in connection with sensitization to the hapten diphenylcyclopropenone (DPC). The gene calls are TRBV18 and TRBJ1-4; D remains unclear. The CDR3 DNA reads as TGTGCCAGCTCGCCACGTGAAAAACTGTTTTTT. Translated: CASSPREKLFF.